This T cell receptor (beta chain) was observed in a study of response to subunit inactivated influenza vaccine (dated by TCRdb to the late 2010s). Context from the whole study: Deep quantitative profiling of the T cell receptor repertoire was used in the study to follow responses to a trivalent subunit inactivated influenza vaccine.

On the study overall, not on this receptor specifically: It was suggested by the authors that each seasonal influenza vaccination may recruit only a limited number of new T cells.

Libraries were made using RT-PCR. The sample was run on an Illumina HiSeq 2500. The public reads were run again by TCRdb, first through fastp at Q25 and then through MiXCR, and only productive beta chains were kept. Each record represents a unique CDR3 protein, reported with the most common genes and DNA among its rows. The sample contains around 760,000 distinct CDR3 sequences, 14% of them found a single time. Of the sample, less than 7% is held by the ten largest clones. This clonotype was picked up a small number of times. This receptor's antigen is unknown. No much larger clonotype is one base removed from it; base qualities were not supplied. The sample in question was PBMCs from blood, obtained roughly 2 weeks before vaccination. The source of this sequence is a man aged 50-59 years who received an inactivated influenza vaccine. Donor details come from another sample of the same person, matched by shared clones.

The DNA is as follows: TGTGCCACCAGTGGGCTCGGGGGTATCTACAATGAGCAGTTCTTC. This sequence encodes CATSGLGGIYNEQFF. The chain employs TRBV24-1 and TRBJ2-1; the best D guess is TRBD2, with 6 bases matching. The CDR3, from cysteine to phenylalanine, totals 15 residues. Just CDR3 DNA is preserved here, 45 bases in frame from base 1. CDR1 KGHDR and CDR2 SFDVKD are derived from the germline V gene. Deletion took 5 bases off V and 3 bases off J, with a span of 13 bases between the germline ends.